Listed here are 19 T cell receptor beta chains from one sample, sequenced in a study of shared clonotypes between healthy human individuals. Sequenced by immunoSEQ multiplex PCR; TCRdb stores in-frame clones only, minus some. The sample has just over 2,000,000 clones; 85% to 95% are singletons. The specimen was naive CD4+ T cells sorted from blood. The sample's subset: CD45RA+ positively selected. These TCRs come from a man in his late teens or twenties in good health.

This clone was seen only a few times. This specimen includes other DNA sequences encoding the same CDR3. The chain recombines TRBV6-5 with TRBJ2-7, with D possibly matching TRBD2 (7 bases). V dropped 5 bases and J dropped 3 bases, with 14 bases sitting between them. The germline CDR1 and CDR2 sequences are MNHEY and SVGAGI. The CDR3 sequence is 14 residues long. The CDR3 nucleotides are TGTGCCAGCAGTCAAGGGGGGGGTGGCTACGAGCAGTACTTC. Translating it yields CASSQGGGGYEQYF.

This clone was detected only a few times. The sample has other DNA sequences that encode this CDR3 too. The chain couples TRBV2 to TRBJ2-7; D not certain. The CDR3 runs to 11 residues. Trimming cost V 2 bases and J 2 bases, with 1 base left between them. The V gene's germline CDR1 is SNHLY and CDR2 FYNNEI. CDR3 nucleotides: TGTGCCAGCAGTGAAACCTACGAGCAGTACTTC. It specifies CASSETYEQYF.

The V and J genes are TRBV2 and TRBJ1-4, with D uncertain. Germline CDR1 and CDR2: SNHLY and FYNNEI. The CDR3 is 11 residues long. V shed 2 bases and J shed 10 bases, with 5 bases lying between them. The CDR3 region is CASSESVKLFF. CDR3 in DNA: TGTGCCAGCAGTGAATCGGTAAAACTGTTTTTT.

A word on this clone: The sample carries other DNA sequences with the same CDR3. This chain links TRBV7-3 with TRBJ2-5, with 10 bases fitting TRBD2. Germline lookup yields CDR1 SGHTA and CDR2 FQGTGA. The CDR3 runs to 15 residues. Unmatched junction bases numbered 4, after V lost 5 bases and J lost 1 base. CDR3 nucleotide sequence: TGTGCCAGCAGCCTTCTAGCGGGGGCCCAAGAGACCCAGTACTTC. This sequence encodes CASSLLAGAQETQYF.

This CDR3 reads CASSLGTGTGDGQPQHF. CDR3 sequence (DNA): TGCGCCAGCAGCTTGGGTACCGGGACAGGGGACGGGCAGCCCCAGCATTTT. V and J are TRBV5-1 and TRBJ1-5, with 10 bases that match TRBD1. V shed 0 bases and J 7 bases; nucleotides not matched to a gene: 10. Germline V gene lookup returns CDR1 SGHRS and CDR2 YFSETQ. This CDR3 has 17 amino acids.

This clone was detected once. Other DNA sequences in this sample translate to the same CDR3. The gene calls are TRBV11-3 and TRBJ2-3, with TRBD1 identical over 7 bases. Trimming cost V 5 bases and J 0 bases; bases outside gene matches: 2. From germline, CDR1 is SGHNT and CDR2 YENEEA. This CDR3 contains 14 residues. CDR3 DNA sequence: TGTGCCAGCAGCGAGGGGGCGAGCACAGATACGCAGTATTTT. Translation: CASSEGASTDTQYF. The full variable domain, in which reference TRBV11-3 and TRBJ2-3 provide the parts outside the CDR3, is EAGVVQSPRYKIIEKKQPVAFWCNPISGHNTLYWYLQNLGQGPELLIRYENEEAVDDSQLPKDRFSAERLKGVDSTLKIQPAELGDSAVYLCASSEGASTDTQYFGPGTRLTVL.

Details on this clone: This sample includes further DNA sequences coding for the same CDR3. J is TRBJ1-1 and V is TRBV11-2, with D unresolved. The length of the CDR3 is 13 residues. The germline CDR1 and CDR2 sequences are SGHAT and FQNNGV. The ends were cut back, 4 bases at V and 5 bases at J, with 11 bases in the middle. The CDR3 DNA reads as TGTGCCAGCAGCTCACAGTGGAATACTGAAGCTTTCTTT. It yields the protein CASSSQWNTEAFF.

CDR3: CASSLAGTGQETQYF. CDR3 nucleotides: TGTGCCAGCAGCTTAGCGGGGACAGGCCAAGAGACCCAGTACTTC. The rearrangement uses TRBV7-9 and TRBJ2-5, with 8 bases that match TRBD1. Germline assignment: CDR1 SEHNR and CDR2 FQNEAQ (reference sequence). The CDR3 is 15 residues long. Trimming took 0 bases from V and 1 from J; bases not matched to a gene: 1.

This clone was recorded only once. The CDR3 sequence is CASSEAAGYEQYF. Written as DNA, the CDR3 is TGTGCCAGCAGTGAAGCCGCAGGCTACGAGCAGTACTTC. This chain links TRBV6-1 with TRBJ2-7; no clear D gene. The ends were cut back, 0 bases at V and 3 bases at J, with 6 bases in the middle. CDR1 MNHNS and CDR2 SASEGT come from the germline V gene. The CDR3 contains 13 residues.

V is TRBV6-6 and J is TRBJ2-7; TRBD1 agrees at 10 bases. The CDR3 is made up of 14 amino acids. The germline V gene has CDR1 MNHNY and CDR2 SVGAGI (reference sequence). The junction had 6 bases not matched to a gene; V was cut back by 7 bases and J by 3 bases. This CDR3 is CASTAGTGVYEQYF. The CDR3 DNA sequence: TGTGCCAGCACCGCCGGGACAGGGGTCTACGAGCAGTACTTC.

This clone has just a few counts. The chain is built from TRBV2 and TRBJ1-1; D perhaps matches TRBD1 (6 bases). The ends were cut back, 8 bases at V and 1 base at J, with 11 bases in the middle. Germline V gene sequence: CDR1 SNHLY, CDR2 FYNNEI. This CDR3 is built from 13 residues. The CDR3 nucleotides are TGTGCCAGCGGGGGGCACAGGAACACTGAAGCTTTCTTT. Its protein is CASGGHRNTEAFF.

In this sample, this clone turned up once. The DNA of the CDR3 is TGTGCCAGCTCACCAACGTCGAGCTCCTACGAGCAGTACTTC. It yields the protein CASSPTSSSYEQYF. The gene calls are TRBV18 and TRBJ2-7, with D uncertain. V was pared by 2 bases and J by 0 bases, with 8 bases between. CDR1 is KGHSH, CDR2 LQKENI, per germline. The CDR3 consists of 14 residues.

The chain is built from TRBV18 and TRBJ2-2; 8 bases are shared with TRBD2. CDR3 length: 15 amino acids. Germline CDR1 reads KGHSH; CDR2 reads LQKENI. V lost 0 bases, J lost 5 bases, and 2 bases stayed unmatched. CDR3 in DNA: TGTGCCAGCTCACCACCCGGGAGGGATACCGGGGAGCTGTTTTTT. Translation: CASSPPGRDTGELFF.

The chain couples TRBV28 to TRBJ1-5, with 9 bases aligning to TRBD1. CDR3 length: 17 residues. Trimming removed 6 bases from V and 8 bases from J; junction bases left unmatched: 17. CDR1 MDHEN and CDR2 SYDVKM come from the germline V gene. CDR3 DNA: TGTGCCAGCAGCCGGACAGGGGTAAAAAAGAATGGGGAGCCCCAGCATTTT. Protein product: CASSRTGVKKNGEPQHF.

The chain couples TRBV30 to TRBJ2-3; D uncertain. CDR3 size: 14 residues. With 4 bases removed from V and 2 bases from J, the gap between germline ends came to 13 bases. Germline CDR1 and CDR2: GTSNPN and SVGIG (reference sequence). CDR3 residues: CAWKFKGNTDTQYF. The CDR3 DNA reads as TGTGCCTGGAAGTTCAAGGGAAACACAGATACGCAGTATTTT. Based on the CDR3 plus reference TRBV30 and TRBJ2-3, the full variable domain is SQTIHQWPATLVQPVGSPLSLECTVEGTSNPNLYWYRQAAGRGLQLLFYSVGIGQISSEVPQNLSASRPQDRQFILSSKKLLLSDSGFYLCAWKFKGNTDTQYFGPGTRLTVL.

This sequence joins TRBV10-3 and TRBJ1-6, with 9 bases matching TRBD1. Germline-derived CDR1 and CDR2 are ENHRY and SYGVKD. The CDR3 has 15 amino acids. The J segment lost 8 bases and the V segment lost 3 bases, leaving 5 bases of the junction unmatched. The CDR3 reads CAISDSGTGYSPLHF. The CDR3 nucleotides are TGTGCCATCAGTGACTCCGGGACAGGGTATTCACCCCTCCACTTT.

The V call is TRBV7-2, the J call TRBJ1-5; D is undetermined. From germline, CDR1 is SGHTA and CDR2 FQGNSA. The CDR3 consists of 13 residues. V lost 3 bases and J 5 bases, leaving 8 bases between the germline ends. The CDR3 coding sequence is TGTGCCAGCAGCTTTGCCCCTGATCAGCCCCAGCATTTT. This translates into CASSFAPDQPQHF.

The gene calls are TRBV28 and TRBJ2-7; D is unclear. V lost 6 bases, J lost 0 bases, and 15 bases lay in between. This CDR3 spans 15 amino acids. CDR1 is MDHEN and CDR2 is SYDVKM in the germline V gene. The chain's CDR3 is CASSPWTTSSYEQYF. The CDR3 nucleotides read TGTGCCAGCAGCCCCTGGACGACAAGCTCCTACGAGCAGTACTTC.

V gene TRBV5-1 combines with J gene TRBJ2-1; 10 bases fit TRBD1. This CDR3 region has 15 residues. The J segment lost 2 bases and the V segment lost 4 bases, leaving 3 bases of the junction unmatched. CDR1 is SGHRS and CDR2 is YFSETQ in the germline V gene. The CDR3 is CASSGQGGPYNEQFF. The CDR3 nucleotides read TGCGCCAGCAGCGGACAGGGGGGTCCCTACAATGAGCAGTTCTTC.